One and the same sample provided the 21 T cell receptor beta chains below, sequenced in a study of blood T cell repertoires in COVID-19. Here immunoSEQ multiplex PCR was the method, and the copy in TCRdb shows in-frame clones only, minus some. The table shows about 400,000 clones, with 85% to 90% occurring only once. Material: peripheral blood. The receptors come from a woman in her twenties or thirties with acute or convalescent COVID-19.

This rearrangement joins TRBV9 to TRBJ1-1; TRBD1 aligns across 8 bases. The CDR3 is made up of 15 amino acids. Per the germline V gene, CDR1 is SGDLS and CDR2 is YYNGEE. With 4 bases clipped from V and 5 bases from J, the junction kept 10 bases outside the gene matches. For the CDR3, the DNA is TGTGCCAGCAGCCCGAGCCAGGGGGCGGGGACTGAAGCTTTCTTT. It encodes CASSPSQGAGTEAFF.

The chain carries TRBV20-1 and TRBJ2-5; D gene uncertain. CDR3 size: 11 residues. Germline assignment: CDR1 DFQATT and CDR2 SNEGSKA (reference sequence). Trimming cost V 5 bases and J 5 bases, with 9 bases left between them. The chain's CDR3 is CSARHTETQYF. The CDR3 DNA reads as TGCAGTGCTCGACATACCGAGACCCAGTACTTC.

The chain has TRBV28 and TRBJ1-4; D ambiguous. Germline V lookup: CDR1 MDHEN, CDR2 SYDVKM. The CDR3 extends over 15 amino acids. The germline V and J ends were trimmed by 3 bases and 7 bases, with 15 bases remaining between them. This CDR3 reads CASSFPRGNTEKLFF. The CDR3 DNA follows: TGTGCCAGCAGTTTCCCCCGGGGTAACACTGAAAAACTGTTTTTT.

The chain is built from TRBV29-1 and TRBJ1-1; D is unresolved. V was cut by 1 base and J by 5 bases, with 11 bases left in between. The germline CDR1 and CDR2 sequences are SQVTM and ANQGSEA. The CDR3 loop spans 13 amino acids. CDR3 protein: CSVEGGIGTEAFF. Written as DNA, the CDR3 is TGCAGCGTTGAAGGAGGGATCGGTACTGAAGCTTTCTTT.

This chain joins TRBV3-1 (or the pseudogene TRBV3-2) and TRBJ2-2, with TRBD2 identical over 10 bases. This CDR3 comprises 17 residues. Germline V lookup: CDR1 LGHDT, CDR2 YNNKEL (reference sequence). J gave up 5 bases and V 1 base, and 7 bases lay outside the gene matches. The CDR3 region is CASSQARSGGSTGELFF. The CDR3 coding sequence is TGTGCCAGCAGCCAAGCCCGTAGCGGGGGGTCTACCGGGGAGCTGTTTTTT.

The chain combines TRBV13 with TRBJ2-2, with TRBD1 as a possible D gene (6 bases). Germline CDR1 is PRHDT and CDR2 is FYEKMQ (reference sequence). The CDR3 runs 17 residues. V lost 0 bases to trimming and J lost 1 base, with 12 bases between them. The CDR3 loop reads CASSLGVWTVNTGELFF. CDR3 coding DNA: TGTGCCAGCAGCTTAGGAGTCTGGACAGTGAACACCGGGGAGCTGTTTTTT.

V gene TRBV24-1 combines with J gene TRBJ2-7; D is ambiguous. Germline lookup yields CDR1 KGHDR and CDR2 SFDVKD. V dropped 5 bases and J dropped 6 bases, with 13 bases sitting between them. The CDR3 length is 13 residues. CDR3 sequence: CATSVSGFGEQYF. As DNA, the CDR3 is TGTGCCACCAGTGTGTCCGGGTTCGGCGAGCAGTACTTC.

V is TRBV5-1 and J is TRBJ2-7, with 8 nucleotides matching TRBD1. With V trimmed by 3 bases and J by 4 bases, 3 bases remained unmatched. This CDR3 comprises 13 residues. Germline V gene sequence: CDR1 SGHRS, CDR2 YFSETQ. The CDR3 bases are TGCGCCAGCAGCTGGCGACAGGGGTACGAGCAGTACTTC. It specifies CASSWRQGYEQYF.

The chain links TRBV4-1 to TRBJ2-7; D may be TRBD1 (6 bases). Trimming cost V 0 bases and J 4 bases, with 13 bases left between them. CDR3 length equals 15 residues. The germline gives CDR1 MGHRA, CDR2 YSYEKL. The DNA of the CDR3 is TGCGCCAGCAGCCAAGACGGACAGCAAAGATACGAGCAGTACTTC. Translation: CASSQDGQQRYEQYF.

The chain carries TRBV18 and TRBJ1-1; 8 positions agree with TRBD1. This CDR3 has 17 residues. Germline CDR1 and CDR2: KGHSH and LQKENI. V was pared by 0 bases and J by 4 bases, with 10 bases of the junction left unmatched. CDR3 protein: CASSPPRGQGNSTEAFF. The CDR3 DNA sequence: TGTGCCAGCTCACCACCCAGGGGGCAAGGCAATAGCACTGAAGCTTTCTTT.

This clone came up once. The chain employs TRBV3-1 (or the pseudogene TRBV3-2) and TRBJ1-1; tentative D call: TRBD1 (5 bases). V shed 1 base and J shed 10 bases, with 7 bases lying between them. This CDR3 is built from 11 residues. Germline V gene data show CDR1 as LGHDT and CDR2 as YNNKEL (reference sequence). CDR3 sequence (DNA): TGTGCCAGCAGCCAAGGGGGGGTAGCTTTCTTT. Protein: CASSQGGVAFF.

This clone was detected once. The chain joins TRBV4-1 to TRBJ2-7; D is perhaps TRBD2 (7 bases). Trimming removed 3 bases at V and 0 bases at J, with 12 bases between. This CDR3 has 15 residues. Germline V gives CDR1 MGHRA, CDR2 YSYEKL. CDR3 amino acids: CASSQGEGDSYEQYF. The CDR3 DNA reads TGCGCCAGCAGCCAGGGGGAGGGGGACTCCTACGAGCAGTACTTC.

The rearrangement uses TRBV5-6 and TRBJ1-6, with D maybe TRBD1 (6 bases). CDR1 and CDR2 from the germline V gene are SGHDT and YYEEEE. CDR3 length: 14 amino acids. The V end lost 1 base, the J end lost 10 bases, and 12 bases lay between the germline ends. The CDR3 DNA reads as TGTGCCAGCAGCTTGACAGGGATCGGATCACCCCTCCACTTT. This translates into CASSLTGIGSPLHF.

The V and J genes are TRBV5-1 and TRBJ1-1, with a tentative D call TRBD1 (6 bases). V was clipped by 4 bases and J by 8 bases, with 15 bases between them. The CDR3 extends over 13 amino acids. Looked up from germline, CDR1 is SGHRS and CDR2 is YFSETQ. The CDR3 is CASSVTGTMEAFF. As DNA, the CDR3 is TGCGCCAGCAGCGTCACCGGGACAATGGAAGCTTTCTTT.

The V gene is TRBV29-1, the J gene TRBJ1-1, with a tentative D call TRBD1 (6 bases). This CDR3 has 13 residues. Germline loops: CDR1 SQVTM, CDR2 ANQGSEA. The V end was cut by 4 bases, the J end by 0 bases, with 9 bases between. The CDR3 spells CSVAGQMNTEAFF. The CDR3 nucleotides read TGCAGCGTTGCCGGACAGATGAACACTGAAGCTTTCTTT.

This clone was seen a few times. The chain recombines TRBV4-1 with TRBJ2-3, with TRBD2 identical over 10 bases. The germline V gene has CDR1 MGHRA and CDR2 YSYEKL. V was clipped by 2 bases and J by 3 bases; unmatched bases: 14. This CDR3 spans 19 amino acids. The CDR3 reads CASSQLYKEAGGPTDTQYF. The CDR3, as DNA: TGCGCCAGCAGCCAACTATACAAAGAAGCGGGGGGGCCGACAGATACGCAGTATTTT.

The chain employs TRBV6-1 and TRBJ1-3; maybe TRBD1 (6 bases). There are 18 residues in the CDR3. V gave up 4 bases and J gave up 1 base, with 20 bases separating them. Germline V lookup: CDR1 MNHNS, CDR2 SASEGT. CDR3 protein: CASSVMDRRRISGNTIYF. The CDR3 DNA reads TGTGCCAGCAGTGTAATGGACAGACGCCGGATTTCTGGAAACACCATATATTTT.

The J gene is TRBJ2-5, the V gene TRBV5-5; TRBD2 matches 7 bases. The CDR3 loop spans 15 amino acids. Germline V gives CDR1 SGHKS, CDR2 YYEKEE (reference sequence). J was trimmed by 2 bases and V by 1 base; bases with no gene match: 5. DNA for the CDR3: TGTGCCAGCAGCTTGTGGGGGGGACTGCAAGAGACCCAGTACTTC. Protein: CASSLWGGLQETQYF.

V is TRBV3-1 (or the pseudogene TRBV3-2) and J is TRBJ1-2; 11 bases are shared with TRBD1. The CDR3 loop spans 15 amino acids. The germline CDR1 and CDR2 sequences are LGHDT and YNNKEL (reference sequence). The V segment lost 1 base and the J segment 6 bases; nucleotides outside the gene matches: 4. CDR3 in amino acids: CASSQVGDRGDGYTF. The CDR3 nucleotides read TGTGCCAGCAGCCAAGTTGGGGACAGGGGGGATGGCTACACCTTC.

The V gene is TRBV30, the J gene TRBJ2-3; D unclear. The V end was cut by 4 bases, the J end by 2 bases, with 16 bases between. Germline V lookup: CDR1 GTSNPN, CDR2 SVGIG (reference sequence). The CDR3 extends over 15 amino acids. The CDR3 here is CAWKRWNTDTDTQYF. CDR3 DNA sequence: TGTGCCTGGAAGAGGTGGAACACGGACACAGATACGCAGTATTTT.

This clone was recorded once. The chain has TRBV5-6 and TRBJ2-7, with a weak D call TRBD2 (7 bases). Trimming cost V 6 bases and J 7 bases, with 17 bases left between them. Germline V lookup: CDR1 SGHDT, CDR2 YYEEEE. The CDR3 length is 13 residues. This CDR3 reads CASTRGGGLEQYF. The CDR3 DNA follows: TGTGCCAGCACCCGAGGGGGGGGTTTGGAGCAGTACTTC.